This T cell receptor beta chain was sequenced during a study of regulatory T cells in long-lasting Graves disease. Findings of the study overall: There was favoring of TRBV28, TRBJ1-2 and TRBJ2-5 in persistent disease. Analysis covered peripheral blood alone, not thyroid tissue.

TCRdb reprocessed the reads with MiXCR, giving one entry per CDR3 protein. The sample contains 1,500 to 2,000 distinct CDR3 sequences, roughly 53% of which appear only once. V shed 5 bases, J shed 9 bases, and the junction held 9 bases outside the gene matches. Germline loops: CDR1 MGHRA, CDR2 YSYEKL. The CDR3 consists of 13 residues. This clonotype was seen only once. Its target is unknown. PBMC RNA served as the TCR library source. The chain joins TRBV4-1 to TRBJ1-2; 7 nucleotides line up with TRBD1. The sequenced sample was peripheral blood mononuclear cells (PBMCs), obtained with antithyroid drug treatment, in newly diagnosed or persistent Graves disease (not recorded which). The origin of this receptor is a human donor with Graves disease. The CDR3 bases are TGCGCCAGCAGCGGGCAGGGGGTTGGGAGCTACACCTTC. As protein: CASSGQGVGSYTF.